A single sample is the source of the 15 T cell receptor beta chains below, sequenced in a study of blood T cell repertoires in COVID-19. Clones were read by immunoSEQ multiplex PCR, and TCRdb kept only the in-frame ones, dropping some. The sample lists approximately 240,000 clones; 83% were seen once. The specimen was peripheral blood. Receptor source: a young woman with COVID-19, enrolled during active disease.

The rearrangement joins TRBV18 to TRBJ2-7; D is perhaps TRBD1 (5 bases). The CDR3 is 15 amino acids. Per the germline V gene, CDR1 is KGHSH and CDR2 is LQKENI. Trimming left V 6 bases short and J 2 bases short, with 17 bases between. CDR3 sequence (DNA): TGTGCCAGCTCCCCCCCAGGGAATCCTACCTACGAGCAGTACTTC. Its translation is CASSPPGNPTYEQYF.

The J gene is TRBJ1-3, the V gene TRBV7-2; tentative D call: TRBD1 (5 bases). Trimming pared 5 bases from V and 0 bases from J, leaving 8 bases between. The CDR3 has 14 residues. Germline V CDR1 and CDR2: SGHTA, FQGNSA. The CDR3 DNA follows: TGTGCCAGCAGCCCCGGGGGCTCTGGAAACACCATATATTTT. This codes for CASSPGGSGNTIYF.

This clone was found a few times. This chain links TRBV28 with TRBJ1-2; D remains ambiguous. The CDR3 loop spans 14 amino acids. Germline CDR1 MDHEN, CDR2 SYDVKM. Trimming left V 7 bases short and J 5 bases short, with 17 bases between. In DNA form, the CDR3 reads TGTGCCAGCACCCGAGCGGGGATAGGGTATGGCTACACCTTC. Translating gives CASTRAGIGYGYTF.

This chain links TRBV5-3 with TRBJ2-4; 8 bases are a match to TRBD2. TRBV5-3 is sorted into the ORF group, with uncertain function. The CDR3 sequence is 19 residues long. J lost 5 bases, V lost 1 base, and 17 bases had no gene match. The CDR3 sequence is CARSLSSSGFTEKENIQYF. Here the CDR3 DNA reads TGTGCCAGAAGCTTGTCGTCTAGCGGGTTCACTGAAAAGGAAAACATTCAGTACTTC.

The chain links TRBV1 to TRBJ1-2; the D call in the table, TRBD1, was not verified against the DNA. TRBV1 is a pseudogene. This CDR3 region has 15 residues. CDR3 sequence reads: CTTRDRGRLGYGYTF. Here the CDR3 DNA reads TGCACCACCCGGGACAGGGGGCGTCTTGGCTATGGCTACACCTTC.

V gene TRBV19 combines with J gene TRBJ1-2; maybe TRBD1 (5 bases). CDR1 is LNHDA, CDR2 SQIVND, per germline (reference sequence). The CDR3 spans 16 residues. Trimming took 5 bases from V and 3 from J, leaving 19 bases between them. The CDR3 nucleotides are TGTGCCAGTAGTGTCATAAGAGGGGAGGGAGACTATGGCTACACCTTC. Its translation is CASSVIRGEGDYGYTF.

The chain's CDR3 is CAWSVQYRDRGEKLFF. The CDR3 bases are TGTGCCTGGAGTGTACAATACCGGGACAGGGGTGAAAAACTGTTTTTT. The genes are TRBV30 and TRBJ1-4, with 10 bases aligning to TRBD1. Trimming took 0 bases from V and 7 from J; bases not matched to a gene: 8. This CDR3 is built from 16 residues. Germline V lookup: CDR1 GTSNPN, CDR2 SVGIG (reference sequence).

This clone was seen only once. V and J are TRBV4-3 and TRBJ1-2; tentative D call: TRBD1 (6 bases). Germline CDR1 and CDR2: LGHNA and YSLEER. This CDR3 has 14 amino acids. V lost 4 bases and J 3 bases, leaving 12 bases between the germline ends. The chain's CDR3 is CASSPRPGDYGYTF. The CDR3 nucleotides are TGCGCCAGCAGCCCAAGGCCAGGGGACTATGGCTACACCTTC.

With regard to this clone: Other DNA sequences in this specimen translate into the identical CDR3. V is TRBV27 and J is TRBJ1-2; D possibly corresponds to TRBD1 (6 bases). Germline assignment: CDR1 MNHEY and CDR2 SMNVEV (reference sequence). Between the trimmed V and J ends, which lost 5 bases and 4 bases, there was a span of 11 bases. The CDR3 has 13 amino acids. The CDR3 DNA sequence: TGTGCCAGCAGTCCCCAGGGGATCTATGGCTACACCTTC. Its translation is CASSPQGIYGYTF.

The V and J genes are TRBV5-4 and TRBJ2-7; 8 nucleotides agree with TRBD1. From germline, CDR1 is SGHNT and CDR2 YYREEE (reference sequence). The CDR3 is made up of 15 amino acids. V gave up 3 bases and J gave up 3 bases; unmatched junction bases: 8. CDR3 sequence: CASSSARDRLYEQYF. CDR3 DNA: TGTGCCAGCAGCTCGGCCCGGGACAGGCTCTACGAGCAGTACTTC.

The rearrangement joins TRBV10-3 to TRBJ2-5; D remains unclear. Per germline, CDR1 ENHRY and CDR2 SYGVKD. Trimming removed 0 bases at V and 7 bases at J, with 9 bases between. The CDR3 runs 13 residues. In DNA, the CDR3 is TGTGCCATCAGTGAGTCTCTGTTATGGACCCAGTACTTC. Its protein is CAISESLLWTQYF.

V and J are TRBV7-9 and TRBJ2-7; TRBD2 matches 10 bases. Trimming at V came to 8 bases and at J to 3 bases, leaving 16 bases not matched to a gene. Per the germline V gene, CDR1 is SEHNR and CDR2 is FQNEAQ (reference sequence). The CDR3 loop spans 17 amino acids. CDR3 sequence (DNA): TGTGCCAGCTCCTGGGCCCCTCTAGCGGGAGAGGACTACGAGCAGTACTTC. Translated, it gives CASSWAPLAGEDYEQYF.

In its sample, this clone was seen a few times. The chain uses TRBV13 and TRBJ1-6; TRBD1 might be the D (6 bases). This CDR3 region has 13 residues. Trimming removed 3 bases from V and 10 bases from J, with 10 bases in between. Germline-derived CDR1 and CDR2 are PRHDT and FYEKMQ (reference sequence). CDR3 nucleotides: TGTGCCAGCAGCTTTGGACAGTTATCACCCCTCCACTTT. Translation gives CASSFGQLSPLHF. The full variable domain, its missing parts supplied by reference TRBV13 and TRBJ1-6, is AAGVIQSPRHLIKEKRETATLKCYPIPRHDTVYWYQQGPGQDPQFLISFYEKMQSDKGSIPDRFSAQQFSDYHSELNMSSLELGDSALYFCASSFGQLSPLHFGNGTRLTVT.

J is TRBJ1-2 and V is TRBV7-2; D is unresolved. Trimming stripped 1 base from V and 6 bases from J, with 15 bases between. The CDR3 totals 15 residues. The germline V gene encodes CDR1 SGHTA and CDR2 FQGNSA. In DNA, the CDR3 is TGTGCCAGCAGCTTAGTGGAGGGAAGTTCCAATGGCTACACCTTC. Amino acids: CASSLVEGSSNGYTF.

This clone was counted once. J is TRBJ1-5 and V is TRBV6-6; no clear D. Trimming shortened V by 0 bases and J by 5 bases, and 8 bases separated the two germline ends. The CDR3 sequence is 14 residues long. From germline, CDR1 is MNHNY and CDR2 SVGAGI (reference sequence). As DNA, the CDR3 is TGTGCCAGCAGTTACTCCGGGTTGGATCAGCCCCAGCATTTT. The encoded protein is CASSYSGLDQPQHF.